These 5 T cell receptor beta chains came from one sample sequenced in a study of blood T cells in healthy people across ages. For the second PCR, which ran for roughly 7 to 11 cycles, a sample-barcoded 5' primer and a J-beta primer mix were used. Each CDR3 protein gets one entry after TCRdb re-called the 5' RACE reads with MiXCR. The profile shows approximately 1,100,000 distinct CDR3 sequences, less than 50% of them singletons. Sequenced sample: blood. Receptors originate from a woman aged 60-70 years in good health.

The rearrangement joins TRBV7-6 to TRBJ2-1; D not certain. Trimming shortened V by 0 bases and J by 8 bases, and 11 bases separated the two germline ends. The length of the CDR3 is 14 residues. The V gene's germline CDR1 is SGHVS and CDR2 FNYEAQ. CDR3 in DNA: TGTGCCAGCAGCTTAGCTCGGGCGTACGATGAGCAGTTCTTC. It yields the protein CASSLARAYDEQFF. Full variable domain (missing parts from reference TRBV7-6 and TRBJ2-1): GAGVSQSPRYKVTKRGQDVALRCDPISGHVSLYWYRQALGQGPEFLTYFNYEAQQDKSGLPNDRFSAERPEGSISTLTIQRTEQRDSAMYRCASSLARAYDEQFFGPGTRLTVL.

This clonotype was seen a few times. The V gene is TRBV28, the J gene TRBJ2-7; TRBD1 matches 10 bases. J lost 1 base, V lost 6 bases, and 15 bases had no gene match. The CDR3 runs to 18 residues. Germline V gene lookup returns CDR1 MDHEN and CDR2 SYDVKM. The CDR3 protein is CASSSPYPGQGQSYEQYF. CDR3 in DNA: TGTGCCAGCAGCAGCCCCTACCCGGGACAGGGGCAATCCTACGAGCAGTACTTC.

The gene calls are TRBV11-2 and TRBJ2-5; 10 nucleotides match TRBD2. CDR3 size: 14 residues. CDR1 SGHAT and CDR2 FQNNGV come from the germline V gene. The junction had 5 bases not matched to a gene; V was cut back by 5 bases and J by 5 bases. CDR3 sequence (DNA): TGTGCCAGCAGCGGGAGCGGGAGGGGGGAGACCCAGTACTTC. Translated, it gives CASSGSGRGETQYF.

This clonotype showed up just a few times. One end of the junction does not line up with germline, which may come from a read error. The chain employs TRBV7-9 and TRBJ1-2, with 7 bases fitting TRBD1. There are 14 residues in the CDR3. The germline gives CDR1 SEHNR, CDR2 FQNEAQ (reference sequence). The CDR3 sequence: CACSASGTAASYTF. DNA of the CDR3: TGTGCCTGCAGCGCGTCCGGGACAGCCGCTAGCTACACCTTC.

This rearrangement joins TRBV20-1 to TRBJ2-1; TRBD1 matches at 9 bases. The germline V gene has CDR1 DFQATT and CDR2 SNEGSKA (reference sequence). V dropped 1 base and J dropped 5; count of bases not matched to a gene: 6. The CDR3 consists of 15 residues. The CDR3 region is CSARGGQGGNNEQFF. The CDR3 bases are TGCAGTGCTAGAGGGGGACAGGGAGGAAACAATGAGCAGTTCTTC.